The rows below give T cell receptor beta chains drawn from one sample of a study of shared clonotypes between healthy human individuals. Only in-frame clones appear in the TCRdb table, and some are missing; sequencing was by immunoSEQ multiplex PCR. This table has around 1,000,000 clones, roughly 77% appearing once. Material for sequencing was memory CD4+ T cells from PBMCs. Source of these receptors: a man between 18 and 29 years old in good health. Some clones in this sample may be carry-over from other donors' samples. CDR3s include the opening cysteine and the closing phenylalanine or tryptophan. A D gene is named only where the DNA matches it firmly. The size of a clone is reported for some rows only, either as once, few or many, or as a class for expanded clones.

NA,TRBV7-2,TRBJ2-1,NA,13,TGTGCCAGCAGCCGAACGAGGGGGAATGAGCAGTTCTTC,CASSRTRGNEQFF
NA,TRBV5-5,TRBJ2-7,NA,16,TGTGCCAGCAGCCTTAGCGGGACAGGGTCTACGTACGAGCAGTACTTC,CASSLSGTGSTYEQYF
NA,TRBV15,TRBJ1-5,NA,14,TGTGCCACCAGAGAGGGGTTCGATACAGTACAGCAGCATTTT,CATREGFDTVQQHF
TRBD1,TRBV7-8,TRBJ2-1,NA,16,TGTGCCAGCAGCTTAGAGGGACAGGGGCCCTACAATGAGCAGTTCTTC,CASSLEGQGPYNEQFF
TRBD1,TRBV28,TRBJ1-2,NA,14,TGTGCCAGTTACAAGACAGGGTGGGCCTATGGCTACACCTTC,CASYKTGWAYGYTF
NA,TRBV15,TRBJ1-2,NA,15,TGTGCCACCAGCAGAGATTGGGAGGGGAACTATGGCTACACCTTC,CATSRDWEGNYGYTF
NA,TRBV11-2,TRBJ1-5,NA,15,TGTGCCAGCAGCCGCTCGACCGGGGGTATTCAGCCCCAGCATTTT,CASSRSTGGIQPQHF
TRBD2,TRBV4-2,TRBJ2-7,NA,16,TGTGCCAGCAGCCAAGCAGCCCTAGCGGGAATCTACGAGCAGTACTTC,CASSQAALAGIYEQYF
TRBD2,TRBV15,TRBJ2-3,NA,19,TGTGCCACCAGCACCCCCACGCCGCTAGCGGGAGAGTCGACAGATACGCAGTATTTT,CATSTPTPLAGESTDTQYF
NA,TRBV7-9,TRBJ2-1,NA,16,TGTGCCAGCAGCTTATGGGGGGACCCAGTAACGACATACTCGTTCTTC,CASSLWGDPVTTYSFF
TRBD2,TRBV5-1,TRBJ2-2,NA,15,TGCGCCAGCAGCTACCGAAGCGGGAGGGTCGGGGAGCTGTTTTTT,CASSYRSGRVGELFF
NA,TRBV5-1,TRBJ2-3,NA,15,TGCGCCAGCAGCAACCGCGGGGTACAGACAGATACGCAGTATTTT,CASSNRGVQTDTQYF
TRBD1,TRBV27,TRBJ1-2,NA,14,TGTGCCAGCAGTTGGACAGGGGGCGTTTCTGGCTACACCTTC,CASSWTGGVSGYTF
NA,TRBV30,TRBJ2-2,NA,17,TGTGCCCGGAGGGCTAGGGACTCAATATCGAACACCGGGGAGCTGTTTTTT,CARRARDSISNTGELFF
NA,TRBV5-4,TRBJ2-3,NA,19,TGTGCCAGCAGCCGAGCCGGAGGGGGTTCCACTAGTATCGCAGATACGCAGTATTTT,CASSRAGGGSTSIADTQYF
TRBD1,TRBV19,TRBJ1-5,NA,15,TGTGCCAGTAGCGCACAGGGGGCCAGGGTTCAGCCCCAGCATTTT,CASSAQGARVQPQHF
NA,TRBV4-3,TRBJ2-6,few,16,TGCGCCAGCAGCCAAGATGGTTGGGGTGGGGCCAACGTCCTGACTTTC,CASSQDGWGGANVLTF
TRBD1,TRBV5-6,TRBJ2-7,NA,15,TGTGCCAGCAGCTGGGCCGGGACAGGTCTCTACGAGCAGTACTTC,CASSWAGTGLYEQYF
TRBD2,TRBV6-4,TRBJ2-1,NA,15,TGTGCCAGCAGTGATTTCCTAGCGGGAGTTGGTGAGCAGTTCTTC,CASSDFLAGVGEQFF
NA,TRBV5-1,TRBJ2-3,NA,13,TGCGCCAGCAGCTTGTCCTCCTTAGATACGCAGTATTTT,CASSLSSLDTQYF
NA,TRBV5-1,TRBJ2-5,NA,15,TGCGCCAGCAGCTTGGGGAGGGGGCAACAAGAGACCCAGTACTTC,CASSLGRGQQETQYF
TRBD1,TRBV6-6,TRBJ2-7,NA,16,TGTGCCAGCAGTTACCCAACCGGGACAGGATCCTACGAGCAGTACTTC,CASSYPTGTGSYEQYF
NA,TRBV5-5,TRBJ2-7,NA,14,TGTGCCAGCAGCTTGGAGGCAGTCTCCTACGAGCAGTACTTC,CASSLEAVSYEQYF
NA,TRBV28,TRBJ2-3,NA,13,TGTGCCAGCAGTTCGGGGACCCCGGGTACGCAGTATTTT,CASSSGTPGTQYF
NA,TRBV19,TRBJ1-5,once,16,TGTGCCAGTATGTCGGGGCAGTTTTTCAGCAATCAGCCCCAGCATTTT,CASMSGQFFSNQPQHF
TRBD1,TRBV5-1,TRBJ2-5,NA,15,TGCGCCAGCAGCTGGGGGACAGCGAACCAAGAGACCCAGTACTTC,CASSWGTANQETQYF
NA,TRBV30,TRBJ2-7,NA,15,TGTGCCTGGAGTGGACTAGGCAGAGGGTTCTACGAGCAGTACTTC,CAWSGLGRGFYEQYF
NA,TRBV30,TRBJ1-1,NA,14,TGTGCCTGGAGTCTCAGCTCTGCGGACACTGAAGCTTTCTTT,CAWSLSSADTEAFF
TRBD2,TRBV6-5,TRBJ2-5,NA,14,TGTGCTAGCAGCCGACTAGCGGGGGGAGAGACCCAGTACTTC,CASSRLAGGETQYF
NA,TRBV7-2,TRBJ2-7,NA,15,TGTGCCAGCAGCTTCGTAGCGGCAAGCTCCTACGAGCAGTACTTC,CASSFVAASSYEQYF
NA,TRBV7-3,TRBJ2-3,NA,13,TGTGCCAGCGGTGGAGCGAGCACAGATACGCAGTATTTT,CASGGASTDTQYF
NA,TRBV7-9,TRBJ1-2,few,13,TGTGCCAGCAGCTTAGGGGCCAGGGCTGGCTACACCTTC,CASSLGARAGYTF
TRBD1,TRBV7-6,TRBJ2-2,NA,15,TGTGCCAGCAGCTTAGGTGCAGGGGGTAGCGGGGAGCTGTTTTTT,CASSLGAGGSGELFF
TRBD1,TRBV5-4,TRBJ1-1,NA,13,TGTGCCAGCAGCTCTGGACAGGGCACTGAAGCTTTCTTT,CASSSGQGTEAFF
NA,TRBV7-9,TRBJ1-2,NA,12,TGTGCCAGCAGCTTACTTGGTACGGGCTACACCTTC,CASSLLGTGYTF
NA,TRBV28,TRBJ1-2,NA,13,TGTGCCAGCAGTTTAGGGCGCGGGGGTGGCTACACCTTC,CASSLGRGGGYTF
NA,TRBV5-1,TRBJ1-1,NA,13,TGCGCCAGCAGCCCCGGGATGAACACTGAAGCTTTCTTT,CASSPGMNTEAFF
TRBD1,TRBV18,TRBJ2-3,NA,16,TGTGCCAGCTCTTATAAAGGGACAGGGGATACAGATACGCAGTATTTT,CASSYKGTGDTDTQYF
TRBD2,TRBV5-4,TRBJ2-3,NA,17,TGTGCCAGCCAAAGGTGGCTAGCGGGGGTGTCCACAGATACGCAGTATTTT,CASQRWLAGVSTDTQYF
NA,TRBV18,TRBJ2-7,many,14,TGTGCCAGCTCACCCACTTCGATGGGCTACGAGCAGTACTTC,CASSPTSMGYEQYF
NA,TRBV27,TRBJ1-1,NA,16,TGTGCCAGCAGTCGCGGGGTTGGGGGGGCGCCCACTGAAGCTTTCTTT,CASSRGVGGAPTEAFF
TRBD1,TRBV14,TRBJ1-2,NA,16,TGTGCCAGCAGCCAAAGGGTGACAGGGGGTGGCTATGGCTACACCTTC,CASSQRVTGGGYGYTF
NA,TRBV11-2,TRBJ2-3,once,10,TGTGCCAGCAGCTTCCATACGCAGTATTTT,CASSFHTQYF
NA,TRBV9,TRBJ1-1,few,12,TGTGCCAGCAATAGGGGAACCACTGAAGCTTTCTTT,CASNRGTTEAFF
NA,TRBV21-1,TRBJ1-4,NA,17,TGTGCCAGCAGCGAAAGTAACAGGGGGGTCACTAATGAAAAACTGTTTTTT,CASSESNRGVTNEKLFF
TRBD2,TRBV11-2,TRBJ2-3,NA,16,TGTGCCAGCAGCTCACTAGCGGGAGTAGGGACAGATACGCAGTATTTT,CASSSLAGVGTDTQYF
NA,TRBV7-2,TRBJ2-7,NA,14,TGTGCCAGCAGCTTAGGACGGCGGAGCTACGAGCAGTACTTC,CASSLGRRSYEQYF
NA,TRBV7-2,TRBJ2-1,few,13,TGTGCCAGCAGAATGGGACGGAACAATGAGCAGTTCTTC,CASRMGRNNEQFF
NA,TRBV6-1,TRBJ2-7,NA,11,TGTGCCAGCAGGCAACAGTACGAGCAGTACTTC,CASRQQYEQYF
TRBD1,TRBV18,TRBJ1-2,NA,16,TGTGCCAGCTCACCACTTGACAGGGTAGGGGACTATGGCTACACCTTC,CASSPLDRVGDYGYTF
NA,TRBV10-3,TRBJ1-6,NA,12,TGTGCCATCAGACAGAGCAATTCACCCCTCCACTTT,CAIRQSNSPLHF
TRBD1,TRBV28,TRBJ2-7,few,15,TGTGCCAGCAGTTCGGGGGACAGGAAGAGCTACGAGCAGTACTTC,CASSSGDRKSYEQYF
TRBD1,TRBV2,TRBJ1-4,NA,15,TGTGCCAGCACCCGCGACAGGGCCCATAATGAAAAACTGTTTTTT,CASTRDRAHNEKLFF
TRBD2,TRBV5-1,TRBJ2-2,NA,16,TGCGCCAGCAGCGCATTAGCGGGAAGTCGAACCGGGGAGCTGTTTTTT,CASSALAGSRTGELFF
NA,TRBV2,TRBJ2-6,NA,15,TGTGCCAGCAGTCGAGCAGTAGCCGAGGCCAACGTCCTGACTTTC,CASSRAVAEANVLTF